This T cell receptor (beta chain) was recorded in a study of blood T cell repertoires in COVID-19. This CDR3 region has 13 residues. After removal of 5 bases from V and 5 bases from J, the junction contained 2 bases not matched to a gene. From germline, CDR1 is SEHNR and CDR2 FQNEAQ (reference sequence). Clones were read by immunoSEQ multiplex PCR, and TCRdb kept only the in-frame ones, dropping some. This sample carries under 200,000 clones, under 90% of them seen once, and the ten largest clones take less than 20%. The TCR sequence derives from a man aged 60 to 75 who had recovered from COVID-19. The specimen was PBMCs or T cells enriched from blood (not recorded which). The rearrangement joins TRBV7-9 to TRBJ2-2, with 7 bases fitting TRBD1. The chain's CDR3 is CASSAQGTGELFF. The CDR3 DNA reads TGTGCCAGCAGCGCACAGGGGACCGGGGAGCTGTTTTTT. The full variable domain, completed using reference TRBV7-9 and TRBJ2-2, is DTGVSQNPRHKITKRGQNVTFRCDPISEHNRLYWYRQTLGQGPEFLTYFQNEAQLEKSRLLSDRFSAERPKGSFSTLEIQRTEQGDSAMYLCASSAQGTGELFFGEGSRLTVL.